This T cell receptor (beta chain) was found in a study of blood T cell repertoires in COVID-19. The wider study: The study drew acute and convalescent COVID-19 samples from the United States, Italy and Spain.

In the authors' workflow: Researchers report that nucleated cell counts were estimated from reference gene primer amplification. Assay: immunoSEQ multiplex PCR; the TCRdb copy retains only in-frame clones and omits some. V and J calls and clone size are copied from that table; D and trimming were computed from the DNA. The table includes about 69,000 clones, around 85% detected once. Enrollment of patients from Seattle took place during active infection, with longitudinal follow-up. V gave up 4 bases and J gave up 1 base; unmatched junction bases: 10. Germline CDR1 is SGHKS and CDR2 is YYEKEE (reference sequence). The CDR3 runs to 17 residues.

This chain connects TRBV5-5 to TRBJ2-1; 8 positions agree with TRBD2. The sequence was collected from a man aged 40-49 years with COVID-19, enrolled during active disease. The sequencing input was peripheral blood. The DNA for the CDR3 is TGTGCCAGCAGCCGCGCCCACAGCGGGGGTTCCTACAATGAGCAGTTCTTC. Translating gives CASSRAHSGGSYNEQFF.